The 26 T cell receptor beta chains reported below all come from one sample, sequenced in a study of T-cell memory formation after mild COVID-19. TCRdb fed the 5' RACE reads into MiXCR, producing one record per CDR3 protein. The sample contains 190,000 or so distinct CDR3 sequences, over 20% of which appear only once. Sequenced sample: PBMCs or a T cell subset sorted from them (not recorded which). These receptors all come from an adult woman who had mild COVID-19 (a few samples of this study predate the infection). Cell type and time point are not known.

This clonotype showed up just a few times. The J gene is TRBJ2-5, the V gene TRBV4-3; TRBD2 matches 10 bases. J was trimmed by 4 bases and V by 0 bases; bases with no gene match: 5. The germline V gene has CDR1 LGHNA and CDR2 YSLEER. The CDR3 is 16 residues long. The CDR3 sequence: CASSQDQASGRETQYF. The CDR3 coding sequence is TGCGCCAGCAGCCAAGATCAGGCTAGCGGGAGAGAGACCCAGTACTTC.

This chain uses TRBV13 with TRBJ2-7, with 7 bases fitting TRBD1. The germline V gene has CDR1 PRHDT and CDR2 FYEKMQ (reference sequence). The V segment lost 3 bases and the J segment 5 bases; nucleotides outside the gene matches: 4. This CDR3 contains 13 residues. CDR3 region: CASSFTGAHEQYF. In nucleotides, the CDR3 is TGTGCCAGCAGCTTTACAGGGGCCCACGAGCAGTACTTC.

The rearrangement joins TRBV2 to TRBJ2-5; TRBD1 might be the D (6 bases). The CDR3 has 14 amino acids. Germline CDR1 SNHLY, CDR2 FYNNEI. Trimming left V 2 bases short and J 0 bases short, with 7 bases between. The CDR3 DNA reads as TGTGCCAGCAGTGAAAGGGGGTACCAAGAGACCCAGTACTTC. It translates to CASSERGYQETQYF.

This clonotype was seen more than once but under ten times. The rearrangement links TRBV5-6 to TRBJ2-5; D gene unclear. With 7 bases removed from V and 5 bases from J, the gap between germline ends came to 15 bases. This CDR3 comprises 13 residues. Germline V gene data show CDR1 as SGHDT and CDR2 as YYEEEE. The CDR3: CASSRQVPETQYF. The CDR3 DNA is TGTGCCAGCTCCCGTCAGGTCCCGGAGACCCAGTACTTC.

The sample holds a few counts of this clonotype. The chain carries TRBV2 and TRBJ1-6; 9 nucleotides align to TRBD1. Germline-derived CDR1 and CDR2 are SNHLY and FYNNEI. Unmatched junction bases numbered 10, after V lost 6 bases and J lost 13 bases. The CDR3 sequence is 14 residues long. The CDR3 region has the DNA TGTGCCAGCAGACCGGGACAGGGTCTTTCTCCCCTCCACTTT. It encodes CASRPGQGLSPLHF.

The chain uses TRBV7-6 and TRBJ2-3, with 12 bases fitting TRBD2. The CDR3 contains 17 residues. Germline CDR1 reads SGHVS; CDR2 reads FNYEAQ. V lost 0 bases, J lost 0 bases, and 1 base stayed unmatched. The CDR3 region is CASSLATSGGSTDTQYF. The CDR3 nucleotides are TGTGCCAGCAGCTTAGCGACTAGCGGGGGTAGCACAGATACGCAGTATTTT.

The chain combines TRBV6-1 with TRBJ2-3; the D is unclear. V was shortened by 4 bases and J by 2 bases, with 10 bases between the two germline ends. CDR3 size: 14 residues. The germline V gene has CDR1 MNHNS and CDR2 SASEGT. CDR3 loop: CASSATPITDTQYF. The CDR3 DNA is TGTGCCAGCAGTGCTACGCCGATCACAGATACGCAGTATTTT.

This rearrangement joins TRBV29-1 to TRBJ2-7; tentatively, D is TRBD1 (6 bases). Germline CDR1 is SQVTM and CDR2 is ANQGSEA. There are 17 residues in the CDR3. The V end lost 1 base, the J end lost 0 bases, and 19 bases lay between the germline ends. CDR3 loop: CSVEGGTGRGASYEQYF. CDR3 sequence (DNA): TGCAGCGTTGAAGGGGGAACAGGGCGAGGGGCCTCCTACGAGCAGTACTTC.

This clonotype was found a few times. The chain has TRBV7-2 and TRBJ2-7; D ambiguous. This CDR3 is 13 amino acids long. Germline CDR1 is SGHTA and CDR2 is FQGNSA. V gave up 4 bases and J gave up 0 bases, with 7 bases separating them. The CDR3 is CASSSQNSYEQYF. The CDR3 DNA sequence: TGTGCCAGCAGCTCACAAAACTCCTACGAGCAGTACTTC.

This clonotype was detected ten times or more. The CDR3: CASRSASPRTGVYNEQFF. The CDR3 nucleotides read TGCGCCAGCAGATCTGCCTCTCCCCGGACAGGGGTCTACAATGAGCAGTTCTTC. V and J are TRBV5-1 and TRBJ2-1; 9 nucleotides match TRBD1. Germline V lookup: CDR1 SGHRS, CDR2 YFSETQ. This CDR3 has 18 residues. The V gene end was trimmed by 5 bases and the J gene end by 3 bases; junction bases not matched to a gene: 15.

The CDR3 protein is CASSQDLRVHVDGYTF. The CDR3 DNA follows: TGCGCCAGCAGCCAAGATCTACGGGTTCATGTCGATGGCTACACCTTC. J is TRBJ1-2 and V is TRBV4-3; D remains unclear. V was clipped by 0 bases and J by 6 bases, with 17 bases between them. The CDR3 is 16 amino acids. Germline V gives CDR1 LGHNA, CDR2 YSLEER.

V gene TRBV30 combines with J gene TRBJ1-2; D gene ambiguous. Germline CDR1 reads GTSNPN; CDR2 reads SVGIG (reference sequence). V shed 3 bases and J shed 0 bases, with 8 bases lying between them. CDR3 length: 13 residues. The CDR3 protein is CAWRSRANYGYTF. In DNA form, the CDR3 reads TGTGCCTGGAGGTCCAGAGCTAACTATGGCTACACCTTC. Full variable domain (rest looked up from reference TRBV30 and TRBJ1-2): SQTIHQWPATLVQPVGSPLSLECTVEGTSNPNLYWYRQAAGRGLQLLFYSVGIGQISSEVPQNLSASRPQDRQFILSSKKLLLSDSGFYLCAWRSRANYGYTFGSGTRLTVV.

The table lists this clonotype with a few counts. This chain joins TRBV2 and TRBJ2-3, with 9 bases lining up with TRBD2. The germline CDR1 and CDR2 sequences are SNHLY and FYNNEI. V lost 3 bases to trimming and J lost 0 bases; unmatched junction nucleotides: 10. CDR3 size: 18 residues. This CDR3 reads CASSEKAGGASSTDTQYF. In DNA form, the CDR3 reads TGTGCCAGCAGTGAGAAAGCGGGGGGCGCTTCTAGCACAGATACGCAGTATTTT.

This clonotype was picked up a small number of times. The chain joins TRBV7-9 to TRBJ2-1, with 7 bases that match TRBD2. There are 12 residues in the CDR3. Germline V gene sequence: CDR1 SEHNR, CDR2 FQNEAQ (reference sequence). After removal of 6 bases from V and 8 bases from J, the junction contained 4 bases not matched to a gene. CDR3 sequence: CASRGGSYEQFF. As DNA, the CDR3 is TGTGCCAGCAGGGGCGGGAGCTATGAGCAGTTCTTC.

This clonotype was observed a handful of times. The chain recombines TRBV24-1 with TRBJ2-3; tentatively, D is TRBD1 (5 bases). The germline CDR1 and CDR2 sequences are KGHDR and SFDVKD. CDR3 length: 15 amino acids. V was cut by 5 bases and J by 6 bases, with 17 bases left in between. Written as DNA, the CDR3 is TGTGCCACCAGTGTCCCCAGGGATTCCGCGGATACGCAGTATTTT. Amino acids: CATSVPRDSADTQYF.

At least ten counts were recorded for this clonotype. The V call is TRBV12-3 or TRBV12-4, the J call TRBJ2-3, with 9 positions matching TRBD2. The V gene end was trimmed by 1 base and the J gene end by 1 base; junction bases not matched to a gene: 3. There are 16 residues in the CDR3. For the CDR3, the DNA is TGTGCCAGCAGTTTAGAGCGGGAGGTAGGCACAGATACGCAGTATTTT. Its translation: CASSLEREVGTDTQYF.

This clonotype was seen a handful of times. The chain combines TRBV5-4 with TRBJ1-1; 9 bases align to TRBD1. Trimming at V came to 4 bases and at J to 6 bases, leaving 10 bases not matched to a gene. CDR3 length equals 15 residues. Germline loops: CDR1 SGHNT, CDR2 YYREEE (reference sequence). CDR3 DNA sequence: TGTGCCAGCAGCCTACAACAGGGGGCGAGGGCTGAAGCTTTCTTT. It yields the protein CASSLQQGARAEAFF.

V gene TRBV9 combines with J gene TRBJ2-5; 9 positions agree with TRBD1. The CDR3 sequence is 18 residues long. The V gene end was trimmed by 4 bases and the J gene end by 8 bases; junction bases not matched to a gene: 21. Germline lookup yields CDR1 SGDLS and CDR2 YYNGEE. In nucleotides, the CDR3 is TGTGCCAGCAGCCCGAGCCCTCCTTTCGGGACAGGGTACGAAACCCAGTACTTC. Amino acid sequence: CASSPSPPFGTGYETQYF.

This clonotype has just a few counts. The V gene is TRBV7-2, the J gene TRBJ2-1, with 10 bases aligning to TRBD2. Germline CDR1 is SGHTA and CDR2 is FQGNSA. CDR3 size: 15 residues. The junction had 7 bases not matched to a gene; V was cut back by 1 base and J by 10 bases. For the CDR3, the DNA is TGTGCCAGCAGCTTAGAAGCGGGAGGGCCGTGGGAGCAGTTCTTC. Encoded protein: CASSLEAGGPWEQFF.

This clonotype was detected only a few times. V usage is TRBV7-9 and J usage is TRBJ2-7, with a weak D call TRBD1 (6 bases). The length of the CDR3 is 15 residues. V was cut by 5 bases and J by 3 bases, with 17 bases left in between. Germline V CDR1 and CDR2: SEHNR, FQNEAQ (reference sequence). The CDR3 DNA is TGTGCCAGCAGCGCGAAGACAGGCCCCCTCTACGAGCAGTACTTC. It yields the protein CASSAKTGPLYEQYF.

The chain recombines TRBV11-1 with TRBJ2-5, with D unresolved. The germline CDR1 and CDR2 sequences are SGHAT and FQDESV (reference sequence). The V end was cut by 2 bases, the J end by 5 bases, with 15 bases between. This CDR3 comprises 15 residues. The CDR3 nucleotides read TGTGCCAGCAGCTTATCTGGCCCCGCGAGCGAGACCCAGTACTTC. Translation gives CASSLSGPASETQYF.

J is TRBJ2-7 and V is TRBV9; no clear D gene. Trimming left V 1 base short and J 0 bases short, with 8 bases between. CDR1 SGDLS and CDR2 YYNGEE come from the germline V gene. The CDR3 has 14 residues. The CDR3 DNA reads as TGTGCCAGCAGCGTAAGTTCCAGCTCCTACGAGCAGTACTTC. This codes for CASSVSSSSYEQYF.

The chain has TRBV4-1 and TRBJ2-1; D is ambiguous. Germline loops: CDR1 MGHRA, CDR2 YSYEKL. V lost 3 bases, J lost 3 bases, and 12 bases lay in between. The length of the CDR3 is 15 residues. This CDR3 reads CASSQLTTGYNEQFF. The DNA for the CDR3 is TGCGCCAGCAGCCAGTTAACTACCGGCTACAATGAGCAGTTCTTC.

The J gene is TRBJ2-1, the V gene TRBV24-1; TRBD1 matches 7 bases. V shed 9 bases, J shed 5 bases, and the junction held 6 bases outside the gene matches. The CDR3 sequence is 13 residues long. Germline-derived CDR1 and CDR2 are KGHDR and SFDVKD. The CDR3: CATSIGTDNEQFF. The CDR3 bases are TGTGCCACCTCAATCGGGACAGACAATGAGCAGTTCTTC.

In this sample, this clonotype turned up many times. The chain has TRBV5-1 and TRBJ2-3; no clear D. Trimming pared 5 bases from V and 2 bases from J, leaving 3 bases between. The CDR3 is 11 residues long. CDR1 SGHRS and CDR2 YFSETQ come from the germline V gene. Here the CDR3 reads CASRYTDTQYF. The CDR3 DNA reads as TGCGCCAGCAGGTACACAGATACGCAGTATTTT.

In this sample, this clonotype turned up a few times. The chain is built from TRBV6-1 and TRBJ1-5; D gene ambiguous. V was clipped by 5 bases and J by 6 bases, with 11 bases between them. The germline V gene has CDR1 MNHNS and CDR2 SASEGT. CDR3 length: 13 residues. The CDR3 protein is CASSPSTRQPQHF. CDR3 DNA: TGTGCCAGCAGTCCATCGACTCGTCAGCCCCAGCATTTT.